The clone carrying this TCR beta chain was detected only once. Its antigen remains unidentified. Repertoires were generated with immunoSEQ multiplex PCR, while TCRdb's copy carries only in-frame clones and drops some. The table lists tens of thousands of clones, roughly 86% of them singletons, with 3.6% in the top ten. With 3 bases removed from V and 2 bases from J, the gap between germline ends came to 8 bases. This CDR3 comprises 15 residues. The germline V gene encodes CDR1 MDHEN and CDR2 SYDVKM. Any history of autoimmune disease or systemic immunosuppression disqualified patients. This sample is part of a study of OX40 agonist ivuxolimab in advanced cancers. Study-level background: Melanoma, hepatocellular carcinoma, head and neck or renal cell cancer occurred in dose-escalation patients.

Whole-study results and caveats: CD8+ T cells were the subset that, on average, had more expanded clones than CD4+.

This TCR came from an adult with an advanced solid tumor such as melanoma, head and neck, liver or kidney cancer. Specimen: CD4+ or CD8+ T cells sorted from blood, collected in a trial of the OX40 agonist ivuxolimab. The rearrangement joins TRBV28 to TRBJ2-6; TRBD1 might be the D (5 bases). The CDR3: CASSLAGTGANVLTF. Here the CDR3 DNA reads TGTGCCAGCAGTTTGGCAGGGACTGGGGCCAACGTCCTGACTTTC.